The 18 T cell receptor beta chains listed next were all sequenced from one sample in a study of cytomegalovirus exposure and HLA in healthy donors. This PCR relied on a set of 60 Vbeta primers and 13 Jbeta primers. Here immunoSEQ multiplex PCR was the method, and the copy in TCRdb shows in-frame clones only, minus some. The sample includes about 140,000 clones, just under 85% of them seen just once. Source material: PBMCs. The receptors originated from a man in his forties in good health and CMV-seropositive.

The genes are TRBV5-1 and TRBJ2-1, with 9 positions matching TRBD2. CDR3 size: 17 residues. CDR1 is SGHRS, CDR2 YFSETQ, per germline. V dropped 1 base and J dropped 8; count of bases not matched to a gene: 13. In DNA form, the CDR3 reads TGCGCCAGCAGCTTGCGGTCAGGCGGGAGGGGCGAGCATGAGCAGTTCTTC. Amino acid sequence: CASSLRSGGRGEHEQFF.

The V gene is TRBV19, the J gene TRBJ2-1, with 7 bases fitting TRBD2. Looked up from germline, CDR1 is LNHDA and CDR2 is SQIVND (reference sequence). J lost 5 bases, V lost 2 bases, and 9 bases had no gene match. This CDR3 is 16 amino acids long. CDR3 nucleotide sequence: TGTGCCAGTAGTATACGTTATGGTCTAGCGGACAATGAGCAGTTCTTC. Translated: CASSIRYGLADNEQFF.

V and J are TRBV21-1 and TRBJ2-2; the D call in the table, TRBD1, was not verified against the DNA. TRBV21-1 is deemed a pseudogene. This CDR3 is built from 13 residues. The DNA of the CDR3 is TGTGCTCTGGACAGGGGGCACACCGGGGAGCTGTTTTTT. This gives the protein CALDRGHTGELFF.

The chain joins TRBV7-6 to TRBJ2-7; D gene ambiguous. V was clipped by 5 bases and J by 3 bases, with 14 bases between them. Germline V gene lookup returns CDR1 SGHVS and CDR2 FNYEAQ. The length of the CDR3 is 14 residues. The CDR3 reads CASSPLPHDYEQYF. As DNA, the CDR3 is TGTGCCAGCAGCCCGCTCCCACATGACTACGAGCAGTACTTC.

The chain recombines TRBV7-9 with TRBJ2-1; 7 nucleotides agree with TRBD2. The CDR3 totals 15 residues. In germline, CDR1 is SEHNR, CDR2 FQNEAQ (reference sequence). J lost 3 bases, V lost 5 bases, and 7 bases had no gene match. The CDR3 sequence: CASSQAGRYYNEQFF. The CDR3 bases are TGTGCCAGCAGCCAAGCGGGGCGCTACTACAATGAGCAGTTCTTC.

This clone was seen just once. V usage is TRBV5-1 and J usage is TRBJ2-7; the D is unclear. The V gene's germline CDR1 is SGHRS and CDR2 YFSETQ. With 1 base removed from V and 1 base from J, the gap between germline ends came to 6 bases. The CDR3 totals 13 residues. The CDR3 sequence is CASSLSRSYEQYF. DNA for the CDR3: TGCGCCAGCAGCTTGTCCCGGTCCTACGAGCAGTACTTC.

To note about this clone: At the DNA level, this CDR3 is encoded by other sequences in the same sample as well. The chain's CDR3 is CASSLLNYGYTF. The DNA of the CDR3 is TGTGCCAGTAGCCTACTCAACTATGGCTACACCTTC. The chain recombines TRBV6-1 with TRBJ1-2; D is unresolved. Trimming removed 9 bases at V and 2 bases at J, with 10 bases between. The CDR3 runs 12 residues. From germline, CDR1 is MNHNS and CDR2 SASEGT.

The V gene is TRBV6-4, the J gene TRBJ1-2, with TRBD1 as a possible D gene (6 bases). Germline V gene lookup returns CDR1 MRHNA and CDR2 SNTAGT. The CDR3 extends over 12 amino acids. The ends were cut back, 2 bases at V and 10 bases at J, with 11 bases in the middle. The CDR3 DNA sequence: TGTGCCAGCAGTGACCAGGCAGGGGACTACACCTTC. Protein sequence: CASSDQAGDYTF.

This clone was picked up one time. V usage is TRBV4-1 and J usage is TRBJ1-1; D is unresolved. Deletions cut 4 bases from V and 4 bases from J, with 7 bases between. In germline, CDR1 is MGHRA, CDR2 YSYEKL. CDR3 size: 12 residues. The DNA of the CDR3 is TGCGCCAGCAGCCGACCGGGCACTGAAGCTTTCTTT. This encodes CASSRPGTEAFF.

This clone appeared once. The chain joins TRBV6-1 to TRBJ1-1; tentatively, D is TRBD1 (6 bases). V lost 1 base and J 6 bases, leaving 15 bases between the germline ends. The CDR3 runs to 15 residues. The germline CDR1 and CDR2 sequences are MNHNS and SASEGT. The CDR3 nucleotides are TGTGCCAGCAGTGAAGTGGACAGCGGTTCTGCTGAAGCTTTCTTT. Amino acids: CASSEVDSGSAEAFF.

V is TRBV29-1 and J is TRBJ2-7, with D hard to call. Deletions cut 4 bases from V and 6 bases from J, with 10 bases between. The CDR3 is made up of 11 amino acids. Germline loops: CDR1 SQVTM, CDR2 ANQGSEA. The CDR3 DNA sequence: TGCAGCGTTGTACTTTTCTCCGAGCAGTACTTC. Protein: CSVVLFSEQYF.

The chain combines TRBV4-1 with TRBJ2-3; TRBD2 matches 10 bases. J was trimmed by 6 bases and V by 4 bases; bases with no gene match: 10. From germline, CDR1 is MGHRA and CDR2 YSYEKL. This CDR3 contains 16 residues. The CDR3 region is CASSRQAGGYSDTQYF. CDR3 nucleotide sequence: TGCGCCAGCAGCCGGCAAGCGGGAGGGTACTCGGATACGCAGTATTTT.

V and J are TRBV18 and TRBJ1-4, with D unresolved. CDR3 length: 13 amino acids. Trimming removed 7 bases at V and 6 bases at J, with 12 bases between. Germline CDR1 and CDR2: KGHSH and LQKENI. CDR3 in amino acids: CASWRPPDEKLFF. The DNA for the CDR3 is TGTGCCAGCTGGAGGCCTCCGGATGAAAAACTGTTTTTT. Full variable domain (remainder filled in from reference TRBV18 and TRBJ1-4): NAGVMQNPRHLVRRRGQEARLRCSPMKGHSHVYWYRQLPEEGLKFMVYLQKENIIDESGMPKERFSAEFPKEGPSILRIQQVVRGDSAAYFCASWRPPDEKLFFGSGTQLSVL.

The chain links TRBV2 to TRBJ2-3; D remains unclear. CDR1 SNHLY and CDR2 FYNNEI come from the germline V gene. CDR3 length: 12 residues. V was cut by 5 bases and J by 10 bases, with 13 bases left in between. The CDR3 DNA sequence: TGTGCCAGCAGTTCGTCTAGTTGGGCGCAGTATTTT. Amino acids: CASSSSSWAQYF.

V usage is TRBV12-5 and J usage is TRBJ1-2; D perhaps matches TRBD1 (5 bases). Germline V CDR1 and CDR2: LGHNT, FRNRAP. The CDR3 is 13 residues long. Deletions cut 1 base from V and 2 bases from J, with 5 bases between. CDR3 in DNA: TGTGCTAGTGGTTTGGGACAGAACTATGGCTACACCTTC. It translates to CASGLGQNYGYTF.

A single count supports this clone. The rearrangement links TRBV7-9 to TRBJ2-7; TRBD1 is a possible D gene (5 bases). The V end lost 5 bases, the J end lost 5 bases, and 19 bases lay between the germline ends. CDR1 is SEHNR, CDR2 FQNEAQ, per germline (reference sequence). The CDR3 runs to 15 residues. CDR3 nucleotide sequence: TGTGCCAGCAGCCCCTTCTCAGGGCTCCGGAACGAGCAGTACTTC. It encodes CASSPFSGLRNEQYF.

The chain joins TRBV9 to TRBJ1-2; D might be TRBD1 (6 bases). The CDR3 is 13 amino acids. Germline V lookup: CDR1 SGDLS, CDR2 YYNGEE. V lost 3 bases, J lost 6 bases, and 12 bases lay in between. The CDR3 sequence is CASSATGSHGYTF. The CDR3 DNA reads TGTGCCAGCAGCGCGACAGGTTCCCATGGCTACACCTTC.

The chain carries TRBV7-2 and TRBJ1-2; D gene unclear. Germline lookup yields CDR1 SGHTA and CDR2 FQGNSA. The V end was cut by 1 base, the J end by 8 bases, with 11 bases between. The CDR3 extends over 13 amino acids. CDR3 DNA: TGTGCCAGCAGCTTAGGCTCTGGGCCCGGCTACACCTTC. Protein sequence: CASSLGSGPGYTF.